These T cell receptor beta chains were read from a single sample in a study of T cells in Graves' hyperthyroidism and ophthalmopathy. TCRdb passed the multiplex PCR reads through MiXCR, listing each CDR3 protein once. The table includes around 720,000 distinct CDR3 sequences, around a third detected once. Sequencing used blood. The receptors derive from a woman in her thirties or forties with Graves' hyperthyroidism. The CDR3 runs from the conserved cysteine through the conserved F or W. The order of the fields is J gene, V gene, clone size, D gene, CDR3 length, CDR3 protein, CDR3 DNA. A D gene is named only where the DNA matches it firmly. Clone size is shown for a subset of rows, as once, few, many or a class of expanded clone.

TRBJ1-6	TRBV7-2	few	.	15	CASSGGPSRDSPLHF	TGTGCCAGCAGCGGCGGGCCTTCCAGAGATTCACCCCTCCACTTT
TRBJ1-5	TRBV6-1	.	.	15	CASRSRKTVQETQHF	TGTGCCAGCAGATCCCGCAAAACGGTCCAAGAGACCCAGCATTTT
TRBJ1-5	TRBV6-5	few	TRBD1	17	CASSEIRRTGKGQPQHF	TGTGCCAGCAGTGAAATTCGGAGGACAGGGAAAGGGCAGCCCCAGCATTTT
TRBJ2-2	TRBV19	few	.	17	CASSGVGTPANTGELFF	TGTGCCAGTAGTGGAGTTGGGACACCTGCGAACACCGGGGAGCTGTTTTTT
TRBJ2-3	TRBV20-1	.	TRBD2	15	CSANGPSGITDTQYF	TGCAGTGCAAATGGACCTAGCGGGATCACAGATACGCAGTATTTT
TRBJ1-1	TRBV29-1	.	TRBD1	13	CSVRTGMNTEAFF	TGCAGCGTCAGGACAGGCATGAACACTGAAGCTTTCTTT
TRBJ1-2	TRBV7-2	many	.	14	CASTLGLQVEGYTF	TGTGCCAGCACCCTAGGGTTACAGGTAGAAGGCTACACCTTC
TRBJ1-4	TRBV7-9	many	.	13	CASSLVGQEKLFF	TGTGCCAGCAGCTTAGTCGGACAGGAAAAACTGTTTTTT
TRBJ1-5	TRBV15	many	.	15	CATSLDGGNNQPQHF	TGTGCCACCAGCTTAGATGGGGGTAACAATCAGCCCCAGCATTTT
TRBJ1-2	TRBV20-1	many	.	13	CSARTPSGGGYTF	TGCAGTGCTAGAACCCCCAGTGGGGGTGGCTACACCTTC
TRBJ2-2	TRBV10-1	few	.	16	CASSEIGGAHTGELFF	TGCGCCAGCAGTGAGATCGGCGGGGCCCACACCGGGGAGCTGTTTTTT
TRBJ2-2	TRBV11-2	.	.	16	CASSSRTATNTGELFF	TGTGCCAGCAGCTCTCGGACAGCCACGAACACCGGGGAGCTGTTTTTT
TRBJ1-4	TRBV18	.	.	13	CASSPQVPEKLFF	TGTGCCAGCTCACCACAGGTTCCGGAAAAACTGTTTTTT
TRBJ1-1	TRBV6-2/TRBV6-3	few	.	13	CASTKIIGTEAFF	TGTGCCAGCACTAAGATAATCGGCACTGAAGCTTTCTTT
TRBJ1-1	TRBV6-5	.	.	14	CASSYGPKNTEAFF	TGTGCCAGCAGCTACGGACCGAAGAACACTGAAGCTTTCTTT
TRBJ1-2	TRBV6-1	many	.	14	CASKKAGVNYGYTF	TGTGCCAGCAAGAAAGCGGGAGTCAACTATGGCTACACCTTC
TRBJ2-7	TRBV7-3	many	TRBD1	15	CASSLTGTGGSEQYF	TGTGCCAGCAGTTTAACCGGGACAGGGGGCTCCGAGCAGTACTTC
TRBJ2-7	TRBV7-9	many	TRBD2	14	CASSHPTSGYEQYF	TGTGCCAGCAGCCACCCGACTAGCGGTTACGAGCAGTACTTC
TRBJ2-3	TRBV11-2	.	.	14	CASSQQSEGDTQYF	TGTGCCAGCAGCCAGCAGTCTGAGGGCGATACGCAGTATTTT
TRBJ2-5	TRBV29-1	few	TRBD2	17	CSVEVQLTSGRKETQYF	TGCAGCGTTGAAGTCCAACTGACTAGCGGGCGAAAAGAGACCCAGTACTTC
TRBJ2-2	TRBV12-3/TRBV12-4	once	.	15	CASSSAGAEAGELFF	TGTGCCAGCAGTTCAGCAGGGGCGGAGGCCGGGGAGCTGTTTTTT
TRBJ1-4	TRBV27	few	.	13	CASSSRAGKKLFF	TGTGCCAGCAGTAGCCGAGCTGGGAAAAAACTGTTTTTT
TRBJ2-6	TRBV7-9	few	.	16	CASVGQVLSGANVLTF	TGTGCCAGCGTTGGACAAGTCCTCTCTGGGGCCAACGTCCTGACTTTC
TRBJ2-2	TRBV5-1	.	.	15	CASSLPQGNTGELFF	TGCGCCAGCAGCTTGCCCCAGGGGAACACCGGGGAGCTGTTTTTT
TRBJ2-7	TRBV7-2	many	.	12	CASSLGMRQQYF	TGTGCCAGCAGCTTAGGCATGAGGCAGCAGTACTTC
TRBJ1-6	TRBV7-9	.	.	17	CASSLPWGPTWGSPLHF	TGTGCCAGCAGCTTACCGTGGGGACCGACATGGGGTTCACCCCTCCACTTT
TRBJ2-5	TRBV5-4	many	.	13	CASSLTAKETQYF	TGTGCCAGCAGCTTAACTGCTAAAGAGACCCAGTACTTC
TRBJ2-5	TRBV6-5	.	TRBD2	16	CASTSAEAGVGETQYF	TGTGCCAGCACATCAGCGGAGGCGGGAGTAGGAGAGACCCAGTACTTC
TRBJ1-4	TRBV4-3	many	.	15	CASSQGSVTNEKLFF	TGCGCCAGCAGCCAAGGGTCCGTCACAAATGAAAAACTGTTTTTT
TRBJ2-5	TRBV7-2	.	.	15	CASRPNSGQLETQYF	TGTGCCAGCAGACCGAACTCTGGACAGCTGGAGACCCAGTACTTC
TRBJ2-2	TRBV5-1	few	TRBD1	15	CASSLEGAGTGELFF	TGCGCCAGCAGCTTGGAGGGGGCCGGCACCGGGGAGCTGTTTTTT
TRBJ1-2	TRBV12-3/TRBV12-4	.	TRBD1	14	CASSLEGAAYGYTF	TGTGCCAGCAGTTTAGAGGGGGCGGCCTATGGCTACACCTTC
TRBJ1-5	TRBV20-1	.	.	16	CSASRIGGYSNQPQHF	TGCAGTGCTAGTAGGATTGGGGGTTATAGCAATCAGCCCCAGCATTTT
TRBJ2-7	TRBV5-4	few	TRBD1	13	CANSRDRGHEQYF	TGCGCCAACAGCCGAGACAGGGGCCACGAGCAGTACTTC
TRBJ2-7	TRBV28	.	TRBD1	14	CASRSPGQTYEQYF	TGTGCCAGCAGATCTCCGGGACAGACCTACGAGCAGTACTTC
TRBJ2-2	TRBV25-1	.	.	14	CASSDYGNTGELFF	TGTGCCAGCAGTGATTATGGGAACACCGGGGAGCTGTTTTTT
TRBJ2-2	TRBV24-1	few	.	18	CATSDLSSMAGNTGELFF	TGTGCCACCAGTGATCTGTCGTCGATGGCAGGAAACACCGGGGAGCTGTTTTTT
TRBJ1-5	TRBV20-1	.	.	12	CSARGRNQPQHF	TGCAGTGCTAGGGGTAGAAATCAGCCCCAGCATTTT
TRBJ1-2	TRBV15	once	.	13	CATSEQGDYGYTF	TGTGCCACCAGCGAACAGGGTGACTATGGCTACACCTTC
TRBJ1-1	TRBV19	.	.	12	CASSNEGGRAFF	TGTGCCAGTAGTAATGAGGGGGGCCGTGCTTTCTTT
TRBJ1-6	TRBV20-1	many	TRBD1	13	CSAVAGGATSLHF	TGCAGTGCTGTTGCAGGGGGCGCGACCTCCCTCCACTTT
TRBJ2-7	TRBV6-2/TRBV6-3	.	.	11	CASGEGDEQYF	TGTGCCAGCGGAGAGGGGGATGAGCAGTACTTC
TRBJ2-5	TRBV11-1	.	.	12	CASSLSLGAQYF	TGTGCCAGCAGCTTAAGTTTAGGGGCCCAGTACTTC
TRBJ2-2	TRBV4-3	few	TRBD2	16	CASSQGTGRGTGELFF	TGCGCCAGCAGCCAAGGGACCGGGAGGGGGACCGGGGAGCTGTTTTTT
TRBJ2-7	TRBV7-9	.	TRBD1	15	CASTPAGDRGREQYF	TGTGCCAGCACTCCGGCGGGGGACAGGGGGCGCGAGCAGTACTTC